This is a list of T cell receptor beta chains from one sample in a study of brain T cells in children with intractable seizures. Data came from immunoSEQ multiplex PCR; TCRdb stores just in-frame clones and leaves some out. The sample records just under 65,000 clones, around 96% being singletons. This sample comprised peripheral blood, obtained at surgery. All receptors derive from a boy less than two years old with focal cortical dysplasia and intractable seizures. The CDR3 runs from the conserved cysteine through the conserved F or W. D genes are given only for firm matches. Where a row states a size, it is once, few, many or the class of an expanded clone; other rows omit it.

TRBJ2-7 | TRBV5-1 | NA | 16 | TRBD1 | TGCGCCAGCAGCTTGGCCGAGACAGGGAAACGCTACGAGCAGTACTTC | CASSLAETGKRYEQYF
TRBJ2-1 | TRBV6-5 | once | 15 | TRBD2 | TGTGCCAGCAGCCGACTAGCGGGAGAACACAATGAGCAGTTCTTC | CASSRLAGEHNEQFF
TRBJ2-3 | TRBV5-4 | NA | 15 | NA | TGTGCCAGCACTGGTGGTGGGCTAGGCACAGATACGCAGTATTTT | CASTGGGLGTDTQYF
TRBJ1-6 | TRBV5-5 | NA | 16 | TRBD1 | TGTGCCAGCAGCTGGGATGACAGGGGGCTTTTCTCACCCCTCCACTTT | CASSWDDRGLFSPLHF
TRBJ1-3 | TRBV18 | NA | 14 | NA | TGTGCCAGCTCACCAACGGACACTAGAAACACCATATATTTT | CASSPTDTRNTIYF
TRBJ1-4 | TRBV21-1 | NA | 17 | NA | TGTGCCAGCAGCAAAGTGCTCCTAAGACATAATAATGAAAAACTGTTTTTT | CASSKVLLRHNNEKLFF
TRBJ2-2 | TRBV21-1 | NA | 21 | NA | TGTGCCAGCAGCAAAGCGGGATCCTGGGAGGGACAGCAGCCGAACACCGGGGAGCTGTTTTTT | CASSKAGSWEGQQPNTGELFF
TRBJ1-6 | TRBV2 | NA | 15 | NA | TGTGCCAGCAGTGAAGTTCCAGTTTATAATTCACCCCTCCACTTT | CASSEVPVYNSPLHF
TRBJ2-7 | TRBV18 | NA | 12 | NA | TGTGCCAGCTCACCTCCAGGCTACGAGCAGTACTTC | CASSPPGYEQYF
TRBJ1-5 | TRBV27 | NA | 14 | TRBD1 | TGTGCCAGCAGTTCCGGACAGGGCAATCAGCCCCAGCATTTT | CASSSGQGNQPQHF
TRBJ2-7 | TRBV18 | NA | 17 | NA | TGTGCCAGCTCACCAAGATACCCGGGATCCAGCTCCTACGAGCAGTACTTC | CASSPRYPGSSSYEQYF
TRBJ2-7 | TRBV7-6 | once | 17 | NA | TGTGCCAGCAGCCCCCCATTCAGGGGACCCACCTCCTACGAGCAGTACTTC | CASSPPFRGPTSYEQYF
TRBJ2-5 | TRBV5-1 | NA | 14 | TRBD2 | TGCGCCAGCAGCTTGGTAGGAGCGGGGGGGACCCAGTACTTC | CASSLVGAGGTQYF
TRBJ2-7 | TRBV2 | NA | 14 | TRBD1 | TGTGCCAGCAGCGTAAGGACAGGGACCTACGAGCAGTACTTC | CASSVRTGTYEQYF
TRBJ1-2 | TRBV5-1 | NA | 14 | NA | TGCGCCAGCAGCTTGACGACAGGCCATTATGGCTACACCTTC | CASSLTTGHYGYTF
TRBJ2-2 | TRBV28 | once | 15 | NA | TGTGCCAGCAGCCCACTTGACGGAAACACCGGGGAGCTGTTTTTT | CASSPLDGNTGELFF
TRBJ2-7 | TRBV6-2/TRBV6-3 | NA | 11 | NA | TGTGCCAGCAGTATGCCCTACGAGCAGTACTTC | CASSMPYEQYF
TRBJ2-3 | TRBV10-3 | NA | 15 | TRBD2 | TGTGCCATCAGTGCCCCTAGCGGTGGCACAGATACGCAGTATTTT | CAISAPSGGTDTQYF
TRBJ2-5 | TRBV7-9 | NA | 16 | NA | TGTGCCAGCAGCTTAGCCCCCCAGAGGGGTGGAGAGACCCAGTACTTC | CASSLAPQRGGETQYF
TRBJ1-1 | TRBV2 | NA | 14 | NA | TGTGCCAGCAGTGAAGCCCCGGGGGCAACTGAAGCTTTCTTT | CASSEAPGATEAFF
TRBJ1-5 | TRBV9 | NA | 15 | NA | TGTGCCAGCAGCCCGGAGGCGGAGAGCAATCAGCCCCAGCATTTT | CASSPEAESNQPQHF
TRBJ2-3 | TRBV2 | NA | 14 | TRBD2 | TGTGCCAGCAGGCTAGCGGGGGAGATTTCTACGCAGTATTTT | CASRLAGEISTQYF
TRBJ2-1 | TRBV19 | NA | 13 | TRBD2 | TGTGCCAGCCGCGGGAGCTCCTACAATGAGCAGTTCTTC | CASRGSSYNEQFF
TRBJ2-7 | TRBV7-2 | NA | 15 | NA | TGTGCCAGCAGCTTAAGAATAGGGGGGGCGGTCGAGCAGTACTTC | CASSLRIGGAVEQYF
TRBJ2-1 | TRBV28 | NA | 15 | NA | TGTGCCAGCTCGGGCGGAGCTAGCTCCTACAATGAGCAGTTCTTC | CASSGGASSYNEQFF
TRBJ1-5 | TRBV5-1 | few | 13 | NA | TGCGCCAGCAGCGCGTCAGGGGCTCAGCCCCAGCATTTT | CASSASGAQPQHF
TRBJ1-5 | TRBV12-5 | NA | 17 | NA | TGTGCTAGTGGTTTGGCGACAGGTACCGATAGCAATCAGCCCCAGCATTTT | CASGLATGTDSNQPQHF
TRBJ2-5 | TRBV4-1 | NA | 19 | TRBD2 | TGCGCCAGCAGCCAAGATTCCCGACTAGCGGGAGGGCCGCGAGAGACCCAGTACTTC | CASSQDSRLAGGPRETQYF
TRBJ2-3 | TRBV5-1 | NA | 13 | NA | TGCGCCAGCAGCTTTGGTAGCACAGATACGCAGTATTTT | CASSFGSTDTQYF
TRBJ2-5 | TRBV12-3/TRBV12-4 | NA | 12 | NA | TGTGCCAGCAGTTTACGGGGAGAGACCCAGTACTTC | CASSLRGETQYF
TRBJ2-3 | TRBV2 | NA | 14 | TRBD2 | TGTGCCAGCAGTGGAACGCGGGGGGGAGATACGCAGTATTTT | CASSGTRGGDTQYF
TRBJ2-5 | TRBV4-1 | NA | 13 | TRBD1 | TGCGCCAGCAGCCAGGTACAGGGGGAGACCCAGTACTTC | CASSQVQGETQYF
TRBJ1-2 | TRBV6-5 | NA | 15 | NA | TGTGCCAGCAGTTACGGACATTTAGACCCGTTTGGCTACACCTTC | CASSYGHLDPFGYTF
TRBJ1-2 | TRBV11-2 | NA | 14 | NA | TGTGCCAGCAGCTTAACAAAGGGAATGGGTGGCTACACCTTC | CASSLTKGMGGYTF
TRBJ2-3 | TRBV7-2 | NA | 18 | TRBD2 | TGTGCCAGCAGGCGTTTCGGGCGGCTAGCGGGAGAGGCAGATACGCAGTATTTT | CASRRFGRLAGEADTQYF
TRBJ2-5 | TRBV11-3 | NA | 15 | TRBD1 | TGTGCCAGCAGCAGGGGACAGGGGTCGTCTATGACCCAGTACTTC | CASSRGQGSSMTQYF
TRBJ1-2 | TRBV12-3/TRBV12-4 | NA | 13 | NA | TGTGCCAGCAGTTTTGGACGACGGCAGGGCTACACCTTC | CASSFGRRQGYTF
TRBJ1-2 | TRBV5-6 | NA | 13 | NA | TGTGCCAGCAGCTTGGCGGCAGGGAATGGCTACACCTTC | CASSLAAGNGYTF
TRBJ2-7 | TRBV25-1 | NA | 15 | TRBD2 | TGTGCCAGCAGTGCTGGGACTAGCGGTTCCTACGAGCAGTACTTC | CASSAGTSGSYEQYF
TRBJ2-2 | TRBV6-1 | NA | 14 | NA | TGTGCCAGCAGTGAAGACCGAGTTCCCGGGGAGCTGTTTTTT | CASSEDRVPGELFF
TRBJ2-7 | TRBV4-1 | NA | 13 | NA | TGCGCCAGCAGCCAAGCACTATACTACGAGCAGTACTTC | CASSQALYYEQYF
TRBJ2-7 | TRBV7-2 | NA | 14 | TRBD2 | TGTGCCAGCAGCTCGGGACTAGGTTTGTACGAGCAGTACTTC | CASSSGLGLYEQYF
TRBJ2-7 | TRBV6-6 | once | 14 | NA | TGTGCCAGCAGTTACGATTTGGGGACCTACGAGCAGTACTTC | CASSYDLGTYEQYF
TRBJ2-7 | TRBV18 | NA | 14 | TRBD1 | TGTGCCAGCTCACCGAACAGGGGGCAAAGGGAGCAGTACTTC | CASSPNRGQREQYF
TRBJ2-2 | TRBV28 | NA | 16 | NA | TGTGCCAGCAGTTTTCCTACGGCGGGATACACCGGGGAGCTGTTTTTT | CASSFPTAGYTGELFF
TRBJ1-4 | TRBV27 | NA | 16 | NA | TGTGCCAGCAGTTTCCTACACAGGGTGACTAATGAAAAACTGTTTTTT | CASSFLHRVTNEKLFF
TRBJ2-7 | TRBV1 | NA | 13 | NA | TGCACCAGTAACGCCGGGGGGAGCTACGAGCAGTACTTC | CTSNAGGSYEQYF
TRBJ2-1 | TRBV5-3 | NA | 14 | NA | TGTGCCAGAAGCCTCCGCTGGACCTACAATGAGCAGTTCTTC | CARSLRWTYNEQFF
TRBJ1-1 | TRBV6-5 | once | 15 | NA | TGTGCCAGCAGTTACTTATACACAGGGCAGGCTGAAGCTTTCTTT | CASSYLYTGQAEAFF
TRBJ1-2 | TRBV28 | NA | 12 | NA | TGTGCCAGCAGTTTCGCGGACTATGGCTACACCTTC | CASSFADYGYTF
TRBJ1-1 | TRBV4-1 | NA | 17 | TRBD1 | TGCGCCAGCAGCCAACTGACAGGGGTTGGGGCGGGCACTGAAGCTTTCTTT | CASSQLTGVGAGTEAFF
TRBJ1-2 | TRBV4-1 | NA | 12 | TRBD1 | TGCGCCAGCAGCCAAGGGGGACAGCCGGACACCTTC | CASSQGGQPDTF
TRBJ1-3 | TRBV9 | NA | 13 | NA | TGTGCCAGCAGCGTGGCGAGCGGAAACACCATATATTTT | CASSVASGNTIYF
TRBJ1-5 | TRBV5-8 | NA | 15 | TRBD1 | TGTGCCAGCAGCTTGGGGGGACAGTACAATCAGCCCCAGCATTTT | CASSLGGQYNQPQHF
TRBJ1-2 | TRBV6-6 | NA | 13 | NA | TGTGCCAGCAGAAGCCCGGGGGCCGATGGCTACACCTTC | CASRSPGADGYTF